Each of the 25 T cell receptor beta chains below was sequenced from the same sample in a study of blood T cells in healthy people across ages. The use of a sample-barcoded 5' primer and a J-beta primer mix characterized a second PCR of roughly 6 to 11 cycles. Each CDR3 protein gets one entry after TCRdb re-called the 5' RACE reads with MiXCR. This table holds hundreds of thousands of distinct CDR3 sequences, roughly 25% found once. These data are also associated with another study on T cells of mothers and their children.

The specimen was blood. The receptor source for this set is a boy under 18 in good health.

This clonotype appeared a few times. The rearrangement joins TRBV29-1 to TRBJ1-5; 9 positions agree with TRBD1. The CDR3 consists of 13 residues. Germline assignment: CDR1 SQVTM and CDR2 ANQGSEA. The CDR3 nucleotides are TGCAGTGCGAACACAGGGGGCCGGCAGCCCCAGCATTTT. As protein: CSANTGGRQPQHF.

The CDR3 coding sequence is TGTGCCAGCAGCTTGACTCGAAGACAGGGTAGAAACCACGAGCAGTACTTC. It codes for CASSLTRRQGRNHEQYF. The chain uses TRBV11-2 and TRBJ2-7; TRBD1 agrees at 7 bases. The CDR3 loop spans 17 amino acids. Per germline, CDR1 SGHAT and CDR2 FQNNGV. V shed 3 bases and J 5 bases; nucleotides not matched to a gene: 16.

The chain joins TRBV4-3 to TRBJ2-2, with TRBD2 matching over 11 bases. In germline, CDR1 is LGHNA, CDR2 YSLEER. The CDR3 is 16 amino acids. J was trimmed by 1 base and V by 3 bases; bases with no gene match: 1. The CDR3 DNA reads TGCGCCAGCAGCCATGGACTAGCGGGGAACACCGGGGAGCTGTTTTTT. As protein: CASSHGLAGNTGELFF.

The chain employs TRBV3-1 and TRBJ2-3; D is possibly TRBD1 or TRBD2 (5 bases each). The germline V and J ends were trimmed by 6 bases and 0 bases, with 16 bases remaining between them. The CDR3 is 16 residues long. Germline CDR1 reads LGHDT; CDR2 reads YNNKEL (reference sequence). CDR3 sequence (DNA): TGTGCCAGCAGGGACCTCCGGGACCGGAGCACAGATACGCAGTATTTT. It codes for CASRDLRDRSTDTQYF.

This sequence joins TRBV4-3 and TRBJ1-1; D is possibly TRBD1 (6 bases). CDR3 length: 14 residues. Germline V lookup: CDR1 LGHNA, CDR2 YSLEER. V lost 0 bases, J lost 5 bases, and 10 bases lay in between. The CDR3 region has the DNA TGCGCCAGCAGCCAAGATCGTAGGGGGACTGAAGCTTTCTTT. This sequence encodes CASSQDRRGTEAFF.

V and J are TRBV7-2 and TRBJ2-1; 7 bases fit TRBD2. Germline V lookup: CDR1 SGHTA, CDR2 FQGNSA. The ends lost 3 bases at V and 4 bases at J; junction bases unmatched: 6. This CDR3 region has 15 residues. The CDR3 sequence is CASSFSSGQYNEQFF. The CDR3 nucleotides read TGTGCCAGCAGCTTCTCTAGCGGACAATACAATGAGCAGTTCTTC. The whole variable domain, remainder taken from reference TRBV7-2 and TRBJ2-1, is GAGVSQSPSNKVTEKGKDVELRCDPISGHTALYWYRQSLGQGLEFLIYFQGNSAPDKSGLPSDRFSAERTGGSVSTLTIQRTQQEDSAVYLCASSFSSGQYNEQFFGPGTRLTVL.

CDR3 DNA: TGTGCCAGCAGCTTAATCTCGACAGGGTTTCTTTACTACGAGCAGTACTTC. Translated: CASSLISTGFLYYEQYF. The chain employs TRBV5-5 and TRBJ2-7; TRBD1 matches at 7 bases. V shed 2 bases, J shed 3 bases, and the junction held 14 bases outside the gene matches. The length of the CDR3 is 17 residues. CDR1 is SGHKS, CDR2 YYEKEE, per germline (reference sequence).

This clonotype was detected ten times or more. The rearrangement uses TRBV7-9 and TRBJ2-1; a possible D gene is TRBD2 (5 bases). V lost 4 bases and J lost 3, with 7 bases in between. From germline, CDR1 is SEHNR and CDR2 FQNEAQ (reference sequence). The CDR3 has 13 residues. The CDR3 nucleotides are TGTGCCAGCAGCTCCCGGGACTACAATGAGCAGTTCTTC. It is translated as CASSSRDYNEQFF.

The rearrangement links TRBV6-5 to TRBJ1-2; possibly TRBD1 for D (6 bases). The CDR3 has 12 residues. Germline-derived CDR1 and CDR2 are MNHEY and SVGAGI. The V and J ends lost 6 bases and 5 bases respectively, with 10 bases between them. The DNA for the CDR3 is TGTGCCAGCAGAACGGACAGTTATGGCTACACCTTC. Residues: CASRTDSYGYTF.

This clonotype occurred a few times. The chain has TRBV4-1 and TRBJ2-1, with 9 nucleotides matching TRBD2. The germline gives CDR1 MGHRA, CDR2 YSYEKL. V lost 0 bases, J lost 9 bases, and 9 bases stayed unmatched. The CDR3 length is 16 residues. The DNA for the CDR3 is TGCGCCAGCAGCCAAGATGGGTTAGCGGGAGCCGGTGAGCAGTTCTTC. Translation: CASSQDGLAGAGEQFF.

The J gene is TRBJ2-5, the V gene TRBV5-1; D not certain. TRBJ2-1 explains the end of the DNA better; the J call may be wrong. The CDR3 loop spans 14 amino acids. The V gene's germline CDR1 is SGHRS and CDR2 YFSETQ. CDR3 nucleotides: TGCGCCAGCAGCCTGGAACAGCTCTACAATGAGCAGTTCTTC. Translating gives CASSLEQLYNEQFF.

This clonotype was observed a handful of times. The rearrangement joins TRBV15 to TRBJ2-1, with D possibly matching TRBD2 (6 bases). Germline lookup yields CDR1 LNHNV and CDR2 YYDKDF (reference sequence). V lost 6 bases to trimming and J lost 0 bases, with 18 bases between them. The CDR3 sequence is 17 residues long. The CDR3, as DNA: TGTGCCACCAGAATTCTGGATAGCGGACTCTCCTACAATGAGCAGTTCTTC. Amino acid sequence: CATRILDSGLSYNEQFF.

The chain carries TRBV20-1 and TRBJ2-7; D is uncertain. Germline values: CDR1 DFQATT, CDR2 SNEGSKA (reference sequence). The ends were cut back, 5 bases at V and 6 bases at J, with 11 bases in the middle. The CDR3 is 11 residues long. CDR3 nucleotides: TGCAGTGCTGTTCAGGTGGGCGAGCAGTACTTC. Protein sequence: CSAVQVGEQYF.

The V gene is TRBV9, the J gene TRBJ2-5; 7 nucleotides match TRBD2. The CDR3 sequence is 14 residues long. CDR1 SGDLS and CDR2 YYNGEE come from the germline V gene. J was trimmed by 4 bases and V by 4 bases; bases with no gene match: 7. This chain's CDR3 is CASSPHGGLETQYF. DNA for the CDR3: TGTGCCAGCAGCCCTCACGGGGGGTTAGAGACCCAGTACTTC.

V gene TRBV7-9 combines with J gene TRBJ2-7; D perhaps matches TRBD1 (5 bases). Per germline, CDR1 SEHNR and CDR2 FQNEAQ (reference sequence). With 6 bases removed from V and 5 bases from J, the gap between germline ends came to 20 bases. The CDR3 is made up of 15 amino acids. CDR3 region: CASRPAEGAWDEQYF. The CDR3 region has the DNA TGTGCCAGCAGGCCTGCAGAAGGGGCTTGGGACGAGCAGTACTTC.

This CDR3 is CASSQDESLMNTEAFF. The CDR3 DNA sequence: TGTGCCAGCAGCCAAGACGAATCCCTAATGAACACTGAAGCTTTCTTT. The chain joins TRBV4-2 to TRBJ1-1, with D unresolved. Trimming removed 0 bases from V and 0 bases from J, with 11 bases in between. This CDR3 region has 16 residues. CDR1 LGHNA and CDR2 YNFKEQ come from the germline V gene.

In regard to this clonotype: At one end the junction does not follow the germline gene, possibly because of a read error. The chain has TRBV11-2 and TRBJ2-7; D possibly corresponds to TRBD1 (5 bases). Germline CDR1 is SGHAT and CDR2 is FQNNGV. This CDR3 contains 15 residues. The CDR3 sequence: CAGSLGAGPRAEQYF. CDR3 in DNA: TGTGCCGGCAGCTTGGGTGCAGGGCCAAGGGCCGAGCAGTACTTC.

This clonotype was counted between two and nine times. The V and J genes are TRBV29-1 and TRBJ2-5; D call uncertain. The CDR3 consists of 10 residues. Looked up from germline, CDR1 is SQVTM and CDR2 is ANQGSEA. V lost 6 bases to trimming and J lost 4 bases, with 6 bases between them. CDR3 sequence reads: CSVRIETQYF. The CDR3 DNA sequence: TGCAGCGTGCGGATAGAGACCCAGTACTTC.

This clonotype was seen a handful of times. This sequence joins TRBV27 and TRBJ2-7; TRBD2 aligns across 16 bases. V was clipped by 5 bases and J by 2 bases; unmatched bases: 9. The CDR3 has 18 residues. Germline V CDR1 and CDR2: MNHEY, SMNVEV (reference sequence). CDR3 in amino acids: CASSPGLAGGPVPYEQYF. The CDR3 nucleotides are TGTGCCAGCAGTCCGGGACTAGCGGGAGGGCCAGTCCCCTACGAGCAGTACTTC.

In this sample, this clonotype turned up a few times. The V gene is TRBV5-6, the J gene TRBJ2-5, with 7 nucleotides matching TRBD2. The CDR3 loop spans 14 amino acids. With V trimmed by 5 bases and J by 6 bases, 10 bases remained unmatched. From germline, CDR1 is SGHDT and CDR2 YYEEEE. CDR3 sequence reads: CASSQTPGGKTQYF. In nucleotides, the CDR3 is TGTGCCAGCAGTCAAACCCCGGGGGGAAAGACCCAGTACTTC.

The rearrangement links TRBV25-1 to TRBJ2-7; TRBD2 agrees at 7 bases. V trimming: 3 bases; J trimming: 3 bases; junction bases outside the gene matches: 8. The CDR3 contains 15 residues. CDR1 is MGHDK, CDR2 SYGVNS, per germline. Written as DNA, the CDR3 is TGTGCCAGCAGTGACTCCCCAGGACTAGACTACGAGCAGTACTTC. Protein sequence: CASSDSPGLDYEQYF.

V and J are TRBV14 and TRBJ1-3, with D perhaps matching TRBD1 (5 bases). Trimming shortened V by 0 bases and J by 1 base, and 16 bases separated the two germline ends. Germline-derived CDR1 and CDR2 are SGHDN and FVKESK. The length of the CDR3 is 18 residues. The CDR3 loop is CASSQDPRDVWSGNTIYF. CDR3 DNA sequence: TGTGCCAGCAGCCAAGATCCCCGGGACGTGTGGTCTGGAAACACCATATATTTT.

This chain links TRBV5-1 with TRBJ2-5, with 10 bases lining up with TRBD2. The CDR3 totals 15 residues. Germline lookup yields CDR1 SGHRS and CDR2 YFSETQ. V was clipped by 3 bases and J by 2 bases; unmatched bases: 4. The CDR3 spells CASSWQAGGQETQYF. In DNA form, the CDR3 reads TGCGCCAGCAGCTGGCAAGCGGGAGGGCAAGAGACCCAGTACTTC.

This rearrangement joins TRBV4-1 to TRBJ2-5, with TRBD1 matching 8 bases. V shed 4 bases, J shed 4 bases, and the junction held 17 bases outside the gene matches. CDR1 MGHRA and CDR2 YSYEKL come from the germline V gene. This CDR3 comprises 18 residues. CDR3: CASSPEGSGGLYGETQYF. In nucleotides, the CDR3 is TGCGCCAGCAGCCCCGAGGGCTCAGGGGGCTTGTACGGAGAGACCCAGTACTTC.

V and J are TRBV9 and TRBJ1-5; D call uncertain. Trimming cost V 0 bases and J 5 bases, with 9 bases left between them. CDR3 length: 14 amino acids. The V gene's germline CDR1 is SGDLS and CDR2 YYNGEE. The CDR3 DNA reads as TGTGCCAGCAGCGTAGACGGAACAGATCAGCCCCAGCATTTT. This sequence encodes CASSVDGTDQPQHF.